Listed below are T cell receptor beta chains from one sample, sequenced in a study of T-cell reconstitution after alpha-beta-depleted transplantation in children. TCRdb ran MiXCR on the PCR reads and lists one entry per CDR3 protein. The sample records hundreds of thousands of distinct CDR3 sequences, approximately 12% being singletons. Sequencing used PBMCs from the stem cell graft donor, obtained from the stem cell graft. Source of these receptors: a human donor who donated a stem cell graft to a child with combined immunodeficiency. Both conserved end residues are part of each CDR3. D genes are given only for firm matches. Clone sizes are given selectively: once, few, many, or a class where the clone is expanded.

v_call: TRBV7-9
d_call: .
j_call: TRBJ2-7
clone_size: many
cdr3_aa: CASSLVEGGYEQYF
cdr3_nt: TGTGCCAGCAGCTTAGTAGAGGGTGGTTACGAGCAGTACTTC

v_call: TRBV7-3
d_call: .
j_call: TRBJ2-5
clone_size: .
cdr3_aa: CASSLHSGETQYF
cdr3_nt: TGTGCCAGCAGCTTACACTCGGGGGAGACCCAGTACTTC

v_call: TRBV29-1
d_call: .
j_call: TRBJ2-3
clone_size: many
cdr3_aa: CSVESGTDTQYF
cdr3_nt: TGCAGCGTTGAATCTGGCACAGATACGCAGTATTTT

v_call: TRBV29-1
d_call: .
j_call: TRBJ1-5
clone_size: many
cdr3_aa: CSVALGGGNQPQHF
cdr3_nt: TGCAGCGTTGCGTTAGGGGGGGGCAATCAGCCCCAGCATTTT

v_call: TRBV12-3/TRBV12-4
d_call: TRBD2
j_call: TRBJ2-1
clone_size: many
cdr3_aa: CASRPRGGFNYNEQFF
cdr3_nt: TGTGCCAGCAGACCCCGGGGGGGATTTAATTACAATGAGCAGTTCTTC

v_call: TRBV24-1
d_call: .
j_call: TRBJ2-1
clone_size: few
cdr3_aa: CATSDARDPNNEQFF
cdr3_nt: TGTGCCACCAGTGATGCCCGGGACCCTAACAATGAGCAGTTCTTC

v_call: TRBV7-2
d_call: .
j_call: TRBJ2-1
clone_size: .
cdr3_aa: CASNPGPTYNEQFF
cdr3_nt: TGTGCCAGCAATCCGGGACCGACATACAATGAGCAGTTCTTC

v_call: TRBV2
d_call: TRBD1
j_call: TRBJ1-5
clone_size: few
cdr3_aa: CASSFEGAALPQHF
cdr3_nt: TGTGCCAGCAGTTTCGAGGGGGCAGCCCTCCCCCAGCATTTT

v_call: TRBV6-2/TRBV6-3
d_call: TRBD1
j_call: TRBJ1-2
clone_size: few
cdr3_aa: CASSRDSGSYGYTF
cdr3_nt: TGTGCCAGCAGTCGGGACAGTGGCTCCTATGGCTACACCTTC

v_call: TRBV29-1
d_call: TRBD1
j_call: TRBJ2-7
clone_size: few
cdr3_aa: CSVEGDSGYEQYF
cdr3_nt: TGCAGCGTTGAGGGGGACAGCGGCTACGAGCAGTACTTC

v_call: TRBV7-2
d_call: .
j_call: TRBJ2-7
clone_size: .
cdr3_aa: CASSQAGASYEQYF
cdr3_nt: TGTGCCAGCAGCCAAGCGGGCGCCTCCTACGAGCAGTACTTC

v_call: TRBV6-1
d_call: .
j_call: TRBJ2-1
clone_size: .
cdr3_aa: CASSEALERGALYNEQFF
cdr3_nt: TGTGCCAGCAGTGAAGCGCTGGAACGGGGGGCCTTGTACAATGAGCAGTTCTTC

v_call: TRBV12-3/TRBV12-4
d_call: .
j_call: TRBJ2-7
clone_size: .
cdr3_aa: CASSGPGRASSYEQYF
cdr3_nt: TGTGCCAGCAGTGGGCCGGGAAGGGCTAGCTCCTACGAGCAGTACTTC

v_call: TRBV3-1
d_call: .
j_call: TRBJ1-6
clone_size: few
cdr3_aa: CASSKVTRGSPLHF
cdr3_nt: TGTGCCAGCAGCAAAGTCACAAGGGGTTCACCCCTCCACTTT

v_call: TRBV7-7
d_call: .
j_call: TRBJ2-1
clone_size: .
cdr3_aa: CASSPLGGTANNEQFF
cdr3_nt: TGTGCCAGCAGTCCCCTAGGGGGGACAGCCAACAATGAGCAGTTCTTC

v_call: TRBV20-1
d_call: .
j_call: TRBJ2-7
clone_size: few
cdr3_aa: CSARLRVGYEQYF
cdr3_nt: TGCAGTGCTAGATTGCGGGTCGGGTACGAGCAGTACTTC

v_call: TRBV10-2
d_call: TRBD2
j_call: TRBJ2-7
clone_size: few
cdr3_aa: CASSEPGLAGVMYEQYF
cdr3_nt: TGCGCCAGCAGTGAGCCCGGACTAGCGGGAGTTATGTACGAGCAGTACTTC

v_call: TRBV12-3/TRBV12-4
d_call: .
j_call: TRBJ2-2
clone_size: few
cdr3_aa: CASSLAGGGANTGELFF
cdr3_nt: TGTGCCAGCAGTTTAGCGGGAGGGGGGGCGAACACCGGGGAGCTGTTTTTT

v_call: TRBV5-1
d_call: .
j_call: TRBJ1-1
clone_size: .
cdr3_aa: CASSQGGREAFF
cdr3_nt: TGCGCCAGCAGCCAAGGAGGCAGGGAAGCTTTCTTT

v_call: TRBV7-4
d_call: .
j_call: TRBJ1-5
clone_size: few
cdr3_aa: CASRLCPRRGDVDQPQHF
cdr3_nt: TGTGCCAGCAGATTATGCCCGCGGCGGGGTGATGTCGATCAGCCCCAGCATTTT

v_call: TRBV12-3/TRBV12-4
d_call: .
j_call: TRBJ1-1
clone_size: many
cdr3_aa: CACGGQGAISGEAFF
cdr3_nt: TGTGCCTGCGGGGGTCAGGGTGCGATCTCTGGTGAAGCTTTCTTT

v_call: TRBV28
d_call: TRBD1
j_call: TRBJ2-7
clone_size: .
cdr3_aa: CASSLVTGTDEQYF
cdr3_nt: TGTGCCAGCAGTTTAGTGACAGGGACCGACGAGCAGTACTTC

v_call: TRBV5-6
d_call: .
j_call: TRBJ1-1
clone_size: .
cdr3_aa: CASSLPPPLTEAFF
cdr3_nt: TGTGCCAGCAGCTTGCCGCCCCCTCTAACTGAAGCTTTCTTT

v_call: TRBV23-1
d_call: .
j_call: TRBJ2-1
clone_size: .
cdr3_aa: CASSPGASLGDEQFF
cdr3_nt: TGCGCCAGCAGTCCCGGGGCTAGCCTGGGTGATGAGCAGTTCTTC

v_call: TRBV12-3/TRBV12-4
d_call: .
j_call: TRBJ1-3
clone_size: few
cdr3_aa: CASSPGPYSGNTIYF
cdr3_nt: TGTGCCAGCAGTCCGGGACCCTACTCTGGAAACACCATATATTTT

v_call: TRBV5-5
d_call: TRBD1
j_call: TRBJ1-1
clone_size: few
cdr3_aa: CASSSLQGLKAEAFF
cdr3_nt: TGTGCCAGCAGCTCCTTACAGGGGTTGAAGGCTGAAGCTTTCTTT

v_call: TRBV29-1
d_call: .
j_call: TRBJ2-7
clone_size: many
cdr3_aa: CSAGLGGASYEQYF
cdr3_nt: TGCAGCGCGGGATTAGGGGGGGCTTCCTACGAGCAGTACTTC

v_call: TRBV4-2
d_call: TRBD2
j_call: TRBJ2-7
clone_size: .
cdr3_aa: CASRETSGPSYEQYF
cdr3_nt: TGTGCCAGCAGGGAAACTAGCGGGCCGTCCTACGAGCAGTACTTC

v_call: TRBV6-1
d_call: TRBD1
j_call: TRBJ1-4
clone_size: many
cdr3_aa: CASSEGDRGSEKLFF
cdr3_nt: TGTGCCAGCAGTGAAGGGGACAGGGGAAGCGAAAAACTGTTTTTT

v_call: TRBV6-1
d_call: TRBD1
j_call: TRBJ1-5
clone_size: .
cdr3_aa: CASSEQGVFSNQPQHF
cdr3_nt: TGTGCCAGCAGTGAACAGGGGGTTTTTAGCAATCAGCCCCAGCATTTT

v_call: TRBV7-3
d_call: .
j_call: TRBJ2-1
clone_size: many
cdr3_aa: CASSPTGGANEQFF
cdr3_nt: TGTGCCAGCAGCCCAACTGGGGGGGCGAATGAGCAGTTCTTC

v_call: TRBV7-3
d_call: TRBD1
j_call: TRBJ2-3
clone_size: .
cdr3_aa: CASSLYGTDHSTDTQYF
cdr3_nt: TGTGCCAGCAGCCTCTACGGGACAGACCATAGCACAGATACGCAGTATTTT

v_call: TRBV20-1
d_call: TRBD2
j_call: TRBJ2-7
clone_size: few
cdr3_aa: CSAPLAGGSYEQYF
cdr3_nt: TGCAGTGCACCTCTAGCGGGAGGGTCCTACGAGCAGTACTTC

v_call: TRBV4-1
d_call: .
j_call: TRBJ2-5
clone_size: .
cdr3_aa: CASSQAGRWETQYF
cdr3_nt: TGCGCCAGCAGCCAAGCGGGAAGGTGGGAGACCCAGTACTTC

v_call: TRBV11-1
d_call: .
j_call: TRBJ2-5
clone_size: .
cdr3_aa: CASSLGDGGRETQYF
cdr3_nt: TGTGCCAGCAGCTTAGGAGACGGGGGCCGGGAGACCCAGTACTTC

v_call: TRBV2
d_call: TRBD2
j_call: TRBJ2-3
clone_size: .
cdr3_aa: CASRRTSGRTDTQYF
cdr3_nt: TGTGCCAGCAGACGGACTAGCGGGCGGACAGATACGCAGTATTTT

v_call: TRBV12-3/TRBV12-4
d_call: TRBD2
j_call: TRBJ2-1
clone_size: few
cdr3_aa: CASLTRGGAYNEQFF
cdr3_nt: TGTGCCAGCCTGACGCGCGGGGGGGCCTACAATGAGCAGTTCTTC

v_call: TRBV4-1
d_call: .
j_call: TRBJ2-7
clone_size: few
cdr3_aa: CASSQAGVIYEQYF
cdr3_nt: TGCGCCAGCAGCCAAGCAGGGGTTATCTACGAGCAGTACTTC

v_call: TRBV12-3/TRBV12-4
d_call: .
j_call: TRBJ2-7
clone_size: many
cdr3_aa: CASSDTGPPNEQYF
cdr3_nt: TGTGCCAGCAGTGATACGGGACCGCCCAACGAGCAGTACTTC

v_call: TRBV9
d_call: TRBD1
j_call: TRBJ1-1
clone_size: .
cdr3_aa: CASSVDGTASSEAFF
cdr3_nt: TGTGCCAGCAGCGTAGACGGGACAGCCTCATCTGAAGCTTTCTTT

v_call: TRBV6-2/TRBV6-3
d_call: TRBD2
j_call: TRBJ2-1
clone_size: many
cdr3_aa: CASTLAGGPNEQFF
cdr3_nt: TGTGCCAGCACCTTAGCGGGGGGGCCTAATGAGCAGTTCTTC

v_call: TRBV20-1
d_call: .
j_call: TRBJ2-1
clone_size: many
cdr3_aa: CSARAQAPEQFF
cdr3_nt: TGCAGTGCTAGAGCCCAGGCTCCTGAGCAGTTCTTC

v_call: TRBV7-3
d_call: TRBD2
j_call: TRBJ2-1
clone_size: .
cdr3_aa: CASSFSSGGASEQFF
cdr3_nt: TGTGCCAGCAGCTTTTCTAGCGGGGGGGCCTCTGAGCAGTTCTTC

v_call: TRBV12-3/TRBV12-4
d_call: .
j_call: TRBJ1-6
clone_size: many
cdr3_aa: CASSVGSLGSPLHF
cdr3_nt: TGTGCCAGCAGTGTGGGCAGCCTTGGTTCACCCCTCCACTTT

v_call: TRBV6-5
d_call: .
j_call: TRBJ1-5
clone_size: .
cdr3_aa: CASSYSQASNQPQHF
cdr3_nt: TGTGCCAGCAGTTACTCCCAGGCTAGCAATCAGCCCCAGCATTTT

v_call: TRBV12-3/TRBV12-4
d_call: .
j_call: TRBJ1-3
clone_size: .
cdr3_aa: CASSDDGHSGNTIYF
cdr3_nt: TGTGCCAGCAGTGACGACGGCCACTCTGGAAACACCATATATTTT

v_call: TRBV20-1
d_call: .
j_call: TRBJ2-1
clone_size: many
cdr3_aa: CSARPWPSGRDNEQFF
cdr3_nt: TGCAGTGCTAGACCATGGCCAAGCGGACGAGACAATGAGCAGTTCTTC

v_call: TRBV7-2
d_call: TRBD1
j_call: TRBJ1-4
clone_size: .
cdr3_aa: CASSPPPGQGKKLFF
cdr3_nt: TGTGCCAGCAGCCCTCCCCCGGGACAGGGAAAAAAACTGTTTTTT

v_call: TRBV6-2/TRBV6-3
d_call: TRBD1
j_call: TRBJ2-7
clone_size: many
cdr3_aa: CASSKSGGSYEQYF
cdr3_nt: TGTGCCAGCAGCAAGTCAGGGGGCTCCTACGAGCAGTACTTC

v_call: TRBV6-2/TRBV6-3
d_call: .
j_call: TRBJ1-4
clone_size: few
cdr3_aa: CASSFSSTPIKGKLFF
cdr3_nt: TGTGCCAGCAGTTTCTCCTCGACACCTATCAAGGGAAAACTGTTTTTT

v_call: TRBV12-3/TRBV12-4
d_call: TRBD1
j_call: TRBJ2-3
clone_size: few
cdr3_aa: CASSNFGTVADTQYF
cdr3_nt: TGTGCCAGCAGCAATTTCGGGACAGTGGCAGATACGCAGTATTTT

v_call: TRBV7-7
d_call: .
j_call: TRBJ2-6
clone_size: many
cdr3_aa: CATGANVLTF
cdr3_nt: TGTGCCACGGGGGCCAACGTCCTGACTTTC

v_call: TRBV5-1
d_call: TRBD1
j_call: TRBJ2-7
clone_size: many
cdr3_aa: CASGNRGAYEQYF
cdr3_nt: TGCGCCAGCGGAAACAGGGGGGCCTACGAGCAGTACTTC